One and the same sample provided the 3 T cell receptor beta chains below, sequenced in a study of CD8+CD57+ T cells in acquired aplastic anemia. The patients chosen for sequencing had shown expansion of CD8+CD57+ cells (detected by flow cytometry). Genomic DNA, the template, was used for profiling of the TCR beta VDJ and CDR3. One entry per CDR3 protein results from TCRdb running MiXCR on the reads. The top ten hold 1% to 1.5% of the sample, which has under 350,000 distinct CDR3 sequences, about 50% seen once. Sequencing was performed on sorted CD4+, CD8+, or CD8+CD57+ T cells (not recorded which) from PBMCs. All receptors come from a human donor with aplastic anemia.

This CDR3 is CASSLRRESYEQYF. CDR3 bases: TGTGCCAGCAGCTTAAGGCGGGAATCCTACGAGCAGTACTTC. The chain is built from TRBV7-3 and TRBJ2-7; weak D call: TRBD2 (6 bases). The germline V gene has CDR1 SGHTA and CDR2 FQGTGA. V was clipped by 1 base and J by 1 base, with 8 bases between them. The CDR3 is 14 residues long.

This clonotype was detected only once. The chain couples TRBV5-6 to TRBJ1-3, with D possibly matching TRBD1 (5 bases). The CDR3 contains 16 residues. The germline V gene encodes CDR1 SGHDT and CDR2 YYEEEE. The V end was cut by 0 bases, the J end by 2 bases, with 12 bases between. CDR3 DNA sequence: TGTGCCAGCAGCTTGGAGGGGCTCGTTACTGGAAACACCATATATTTT. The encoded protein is CASSLEGLVTGNTIYF.

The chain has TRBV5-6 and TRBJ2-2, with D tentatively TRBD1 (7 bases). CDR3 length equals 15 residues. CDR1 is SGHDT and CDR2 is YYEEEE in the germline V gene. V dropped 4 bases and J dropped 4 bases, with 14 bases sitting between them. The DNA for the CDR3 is TGTGCCAGCAGCGCGAACAGGGGAGGCACCGGGGAGCTGTTTTTT. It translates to CASSANRGGTGELFF.